The entry below describes one TCR beta chain. Which antigen it targets is not known. No per-base quality is available; no much larger clone lies one base away. V loses 4 bases, J loses 7 bases, and the germline ends lie 8 bases apart. The germline V gene (reference sequence) yields SEHNR for CDR1 and FQNEAQ for CDR2. Reading from cysteine to phenylalanine, the CDR3 counts 12 amino acids. Only the CDR3 region is kept as DNA, spanning 36 bases read in frame from base 1. The CDR3 regions of human TCRbeta chains were subjected to immunosequencing. Processing in the source paper ran as follows. TCRs in the repertoires were matched against a reference library of SARS-CoV-2-specific TCRs that had been generated with the MIRA antigen-specificity platform. Breadth meant the fraction of unique TCRs that were SARS-CoV-2-associated, whereas depth meant the fraction of total T cells that were SARS-CoV-2-associated. Using the MIRA data, each spike-specific TCR was assigned both to the spike region to which the TCR was reactive and to a CD4 or CD8 class. Log10-transformed breadth and depth values were compared by one-way ANOVA with Sidak's multiple comparisons tests. The table was pulled from immuneACCESS by TCRdb, which kept in-frame rearrangements only. Such tables lose some clones; where checked, under half of the loss comes from unresolved V genes, and the rest has no known cause. Clone size and V and J calls were adopted from that table, with D and trimming inferred from the DNA. The table for this sample lists over 60,000 clones; 87% of them were counted only once. Of the sample, about 24% is held by the ten largest clones.

The data derive from a study of T cell responses to AZD1222 COVID-19 vaccine (TCRdb year 2021). In terms of the full investigation: Because spike-specific TCR depth and breadth did not differ between the two schedules, AZD1222 recipients who got a second dose at roughly 4 weeks were pooled with those who got a second dose at roughly 12 weeks. TCR sequencing was performed for roughly 250 trial participants, of whom roughly 200 were given two doses of AZD1222 and some 26 were given two doses of MenACWY control vaccine. Trial participants were enrolled into age subgroups of 18-55, 56-69 and 70-plus years, which contained around 150, 29 and 61 TCR-sequenced participants, respectively. Overall study outcomes, separate from this receptor: Nearly half of unique spike-specific TCRs reportedly recognized epitopes outside regions mutated in the B.1.351 and B.1.1.7 variants. CD4 TCRs associated with the vaccine covered the entire spike protein, and the dominant responses were in regions 160-218 and 743-854. After two AZD1222 doses, spike-specific TCR breadth and depth were significantly higher than at day 0 and than in MenACWY recipients. Participants were mostly white British, with more females than males. The authors suggested clonal diversity may have been underestimated. Conclusions about previously exposed vaccinees were limited because only 6 or 7 AZD1222 recipients were SARS-CoV-2 seropositive at baseline. The 56-69-year group was small, and its depth increase did not reach significance, likely because of low power. Because no day 14 peak-response samples were available, repertoires were characterized only after the peak T cell response.

In light of the paper, this sample's time point label describes: baseline before first vaccination. Samples from vaccinated people were obtained from the UK trials COV001 and COV002, which included a single-blind randomized controlled phase 2/3 trial of AZD1222 (ChAdOx1 nCoV-19) in healthy adults. Trial participant PBMC samples were collected at day 0 and day 28 after the second dose for TCRbeta chain sequencing. Here the sequenced sample was peripheral blood, taken on day 0 of AZD1222 vaccination. The sequence was obtained from an adult in good health. Rearrangement joined TRBV7-9 to TRBJ1-3; the D gene assignment is ambiguous. The CDR3 here reads CASSYGENTIYF. The DNA sequence is given as TGTGCCAGCAGCTACGGGGAGAACACCATATATTTT.